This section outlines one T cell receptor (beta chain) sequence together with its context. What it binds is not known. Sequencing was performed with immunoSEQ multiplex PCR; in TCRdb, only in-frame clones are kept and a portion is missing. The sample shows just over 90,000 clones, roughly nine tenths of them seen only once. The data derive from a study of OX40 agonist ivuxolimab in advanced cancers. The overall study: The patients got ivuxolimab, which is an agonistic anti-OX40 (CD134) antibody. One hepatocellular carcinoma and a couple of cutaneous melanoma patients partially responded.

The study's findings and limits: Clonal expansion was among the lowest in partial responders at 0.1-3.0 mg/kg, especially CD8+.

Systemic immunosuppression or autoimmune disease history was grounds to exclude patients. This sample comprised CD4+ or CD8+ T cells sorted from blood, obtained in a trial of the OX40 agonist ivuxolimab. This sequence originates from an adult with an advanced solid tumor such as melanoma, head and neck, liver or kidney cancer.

CDR3 sequence: CASIRGTEAFF. DNA for the CDR3: TGTGCCAGTATCAGAGGCACTGAAGCTTTCTTT. The chain uses TRBV19 and TRBJ1-1; D gene unclear. Trimming stripped 7 bases from V and 4 bases from J, with 7 bases between. CDR1 LNHDA and CDR2 SQIVND come from the germline V gene (reference sequence). The CDR3 contains 11 residues.